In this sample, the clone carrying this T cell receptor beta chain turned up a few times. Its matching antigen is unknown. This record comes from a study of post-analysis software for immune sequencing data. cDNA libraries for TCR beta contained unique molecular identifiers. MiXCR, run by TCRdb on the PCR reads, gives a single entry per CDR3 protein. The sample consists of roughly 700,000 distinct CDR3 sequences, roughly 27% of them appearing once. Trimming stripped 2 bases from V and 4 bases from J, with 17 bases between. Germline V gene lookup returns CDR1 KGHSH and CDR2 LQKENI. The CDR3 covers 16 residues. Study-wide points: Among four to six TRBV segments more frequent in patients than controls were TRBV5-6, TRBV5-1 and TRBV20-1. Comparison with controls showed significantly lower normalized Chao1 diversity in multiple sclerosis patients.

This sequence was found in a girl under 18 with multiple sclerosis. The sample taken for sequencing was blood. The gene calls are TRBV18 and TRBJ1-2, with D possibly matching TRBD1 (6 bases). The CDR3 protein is CASSPNPWDNSYGYTF. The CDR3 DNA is TGTGCCAGCTCACCAAATCCGTGGGACAACTCCTATGGCTACACCTTC.